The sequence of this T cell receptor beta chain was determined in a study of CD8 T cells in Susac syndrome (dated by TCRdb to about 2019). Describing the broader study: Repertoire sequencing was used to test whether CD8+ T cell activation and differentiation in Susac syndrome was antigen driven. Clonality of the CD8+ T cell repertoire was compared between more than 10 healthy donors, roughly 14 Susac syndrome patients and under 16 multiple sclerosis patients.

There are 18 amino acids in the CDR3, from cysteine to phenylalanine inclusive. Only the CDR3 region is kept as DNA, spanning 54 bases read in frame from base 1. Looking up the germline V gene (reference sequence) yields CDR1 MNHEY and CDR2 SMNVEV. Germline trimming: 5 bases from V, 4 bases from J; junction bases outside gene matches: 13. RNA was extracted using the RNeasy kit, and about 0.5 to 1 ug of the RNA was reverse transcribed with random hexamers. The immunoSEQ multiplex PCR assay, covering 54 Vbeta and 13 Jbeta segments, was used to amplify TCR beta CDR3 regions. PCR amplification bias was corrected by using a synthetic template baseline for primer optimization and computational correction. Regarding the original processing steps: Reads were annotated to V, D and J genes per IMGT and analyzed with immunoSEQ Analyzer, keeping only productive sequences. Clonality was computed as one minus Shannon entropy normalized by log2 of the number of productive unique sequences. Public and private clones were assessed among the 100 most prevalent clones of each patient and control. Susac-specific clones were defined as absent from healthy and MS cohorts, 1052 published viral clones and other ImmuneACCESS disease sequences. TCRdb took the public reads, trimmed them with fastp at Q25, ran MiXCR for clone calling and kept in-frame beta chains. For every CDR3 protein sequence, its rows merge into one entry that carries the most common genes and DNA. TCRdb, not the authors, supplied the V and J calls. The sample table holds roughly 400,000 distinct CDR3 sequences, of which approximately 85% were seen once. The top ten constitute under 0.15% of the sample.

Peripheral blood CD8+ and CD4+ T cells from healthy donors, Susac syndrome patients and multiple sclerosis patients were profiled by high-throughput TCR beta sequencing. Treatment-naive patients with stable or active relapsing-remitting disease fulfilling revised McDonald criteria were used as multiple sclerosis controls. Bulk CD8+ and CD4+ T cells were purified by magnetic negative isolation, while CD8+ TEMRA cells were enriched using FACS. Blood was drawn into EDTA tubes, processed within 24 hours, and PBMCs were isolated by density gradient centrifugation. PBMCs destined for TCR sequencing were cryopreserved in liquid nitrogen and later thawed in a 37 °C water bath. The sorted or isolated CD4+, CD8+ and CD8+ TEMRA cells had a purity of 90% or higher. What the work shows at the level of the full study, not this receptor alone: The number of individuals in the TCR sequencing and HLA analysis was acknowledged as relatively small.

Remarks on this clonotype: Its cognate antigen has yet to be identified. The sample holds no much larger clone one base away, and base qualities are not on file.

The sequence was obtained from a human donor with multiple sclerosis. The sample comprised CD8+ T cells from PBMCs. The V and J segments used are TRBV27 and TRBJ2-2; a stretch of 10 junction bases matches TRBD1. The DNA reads TGTGCCAGCAGTCCACCCCCGGGACAGGGGTCTCCCACCGGGGAGCTGTTTTTT. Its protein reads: CASSPPPGQGSPTGELFF.